Below are 30 T cell receptor beta chains sequenced from a single sample in a study of blood T cell repertoires in COVID-19. Sequencing used immunoSEQ multiplex PCR; TCRdb keeps in-frame clones, though not all of them. The sample yields 400,000 or so clones, around 90% seen once. The sample was PBMCs or T cells enriched from blood (not recorded which). The receptors were sampled from a woman in her 40s with acute COVID-19.

The rearrangement uses TRBV7-9 and TRBJ2-7, with D tentatively TRBD1 (5 bases). The V gene lost 3 bases and the J gene lost 4 bases, with 10 bases spanning the gap. The CDR3 is 13 amino acids. From germline, CDR1 is SEHNR and CDR2 FQNEAQ (reference sequence). The CDR3 coding sequence is TGTGCCAGCAGCTTGCAGGGTATGTACGAGCAGTACTTC. Protein: CASSLQGMYEQYF.

V usage is TRBV10-2 and J usage is TRBJ1-1, with 8 bases matching TRBD1. The CDR3 runs 15 residues. Germline loops: CDR1 WSHSY, CDR2 SAAADI. The V segment lost 2 bases and the J segment 4 bases; nucleotides outside the gene matches: 6. CDR3 amino acids: CASSEPNRGSTEAFF. The CDR3 coding sequence is TGCGCCAGCAGTGAGCCAAACAGGGGGAGCACTGAAGCTTTCTTT.

The genes are TRBV6-5 and TRBJ2-5, with 7 bases aligning to TRBD1. The length of the CDR3 is 14 residues. V lost 4 bases to trimming and J lost 2 bases; unmatched junction nucleotides: 4. CDR1 MNHEY and CDR2 SVGAGI come from the germline V gene. The CDR3 coding sequence is TGTGCCAGCAGTTTCGGGACAGCACAAGAGACCCAGTACTTC. It specifies CASSFGTAQETQYF.

The chain uses TRBV18 and TRBJ2-7; D may be TRBD1 (6 bases). Per the germline V gene, CDR1 is KGHSH and CDR2 is LQKENI. The CDR3 has 14 amino acids. Trimming stripped 3 bases from V and 5 bases from J, with 14 bases between. This CDR3 is CASSPGQRGDEQYF. The CDR3 region has the DNA TGTGCCAGCTCACCCGGACAGAGGGGCGACGAGCAGTACTTC.

The rearrangement joins TRBV19 to TRBJ2-2, with TRBD2 matching over 9 bases. The CDR3 covers 17 residues. V dropped 3 bases and J dropped 6; count of bases not matched to a gene: 11. Per the germline V gene, CDR1 is LNHDA and CDR2 is SQIVND (reference sequence). The CDR3 nucleotides are TGTGCCAGTAGTATTGGTAGCGGGGGTTTGGGCTCCGGGGAGCTGTTTTTT. Protein: CASSIGSGGLGSGELFF.

The V and J genes are TRBV29-1 and TRBJ2-3; 12 bases agree with TRBD1. The CDR3 runs 16 residues. Per the germline V gene, CDR1 is SQVTM and CDR2 is ANQGSEA. Trimming at V came to 6 bases and at J to 3 bases, leaving 10 bases not matched to a gene. The CDR3 loop reads CSVSGTGGAGTDTQYF. CDR3 nucleotide sequence: TGCAGCGTCTCCGGGACAGGGGGCGCGGGGACAGATACGCAGTATTTT.

The genes are TRBV13 and TRBJ1-5, with no clear D. The germline V and J ends were trimmed by 6 bases and 6 bases, with 9 bases remaining between them. Germline V gene lookup returns CDR1 PRHDT and CDR2 FYEKMQ (reference sequence). This CDR3 comprises 12 residues. The CDR3 nucleotides are TGTGCCAGCAGTACAACGGGTCAGCCCCAGCATTTT. Protein product: CASSTTGQPQHF.

The V call is TRBV9, the J call TRBJ2-2, with 12 bases that match TRBD1. Per the germline V gene, CDR1 is SGDLS and CDR2 is YYNGEE. Trimming cost V 0 bases and J 7 bases; bases outside gene matches: 10. The length of the CDR3 is 18 residues. The CDR3 sequence is CASSVVSRDRGRGGELFF. The CDR3 bases are TGTGCCAGCAGCGTAGTTAGCCGGGACAGGGGGCGCGGCGGGGAGCTGTTTTTT.

The rearrangement uses TRBV12-5 and TRBJ2-7; no clear D. The CDR3 has 11 residues. With 0 bases removed from V and 5 bases from J, the gap between germline ends came to 2 bases. Germline V CDR1 and CDR2: LGHNT, FRNRAP. DNA of the CDR3: TGTGCTAGTGGTTTGGTTAACGAGCAGTACTTC. Translating gives CASGLVNEQYF.

The V call is TRBV12-5, the J call TRBJ2-1; the D gene is possibly TRBD2 (6 bases). The CDR3 contains 12 residues. Between the trimmed V and J ends, which lost 5 bases and 8 bases, there was a span of 10 bases. In germline, CDR1 is LGHNT, CDR2 FRNRAP. In nucleotides, the CDR3 is TGTGCTAGTGGTACCGGAGGGGATGAGCAGTTCTTC. It translates to CASGTGGDEQFF. Looking up the rest from reference TRBV12-5 and TRBJ2-1 gives the full variable domain: DARVTQTPRHKVTEMGQEVTMRCQPILGHNTVFWYRQTMMQGLELLAYFRNRAPLDDSGMPKDRFSAEMPDATLATLKIQPSEPRDSAVYFCASGTGGDEQFFGPGTRLTVL.

This chain uses TRBV27 with TRBJ1-6, with D possibly matching TRBD1 (6 bases). CDR3 size: 15 residues. Germline V gene sequence: CDR1 MNHEY, CDR2 SMNVEV (reference sequence). Trimming pared 5 bases from V and 7 bases from J, leaving 15 bases between. CDR3 nucleotide sequence: TGTGCCAGCAGTCCCAACAGGGTCTCGAATTCACCCCTCCACTTT. Its translation: CASSPNRVSNSPLHF.

The rearrangement joins TRBV19 to TRBJ1-1; tentatively, D is TRBD1 (5 bases). V gave up 7 bases and J gave up 4 bases, with 10 bases separating them. This CDR3 has 12 residues. Germline V CDR1 and CDR2: LNHDA, SQIVND (reference sequence). The chain's CDR3 is CASNQGPTEAFF. CDR3 nucleotides: TGTGCCAGTAATCAGGGTCCCACTGAAGCTTTCTTT.

This rearrangement joins TRBV6-5 to TRBJ1-6, with a tentative D call TRBD1 (5 bases). The length of the CDR3 is 12 residues. Germline loops: CDR1 MNHEY, CDR2 SVGAGI. Between the trimmed V and J ends, which lost 8 bases and 6 bases, there was a span of 8 bases. Here the CDR3 DNA reads TGTGCCAGCGGGGCTTCTAATTCACCCCTCCACTTT. Its protein is CASGASNSPLHF.

The chain links TRBV7-8 to TRBJ2-1, with 8 bases matching TRBD2. The germline CDR1 and CDR2 sequences are SGHVS and FQNEAQ. The CDR3 is 16 residues long. The ends lost 3 bases at V and 7 bases at J; junction bases unmatched: 11. CDR3 in amino acids: CASSFSGTSSGNEQFF. The CDR3 DNA follows: TGTGCCAGCAGCTTCTCCGGCACCTCTAGCGGGAATGAGCAGTTCTTC.

The V gene is TRBV12-5, the J gene TRBJ2-7; a possible D gene is TRBD1 (6 bases). Germline CDR1 is LGHNT and CDR2 is FRNRAP. This CDR3 region has 17 residues. Trimming stripped 6 bases from V and 7 bases from J, with 28 bases between. The CDR3 sequence: CASGYRDTYTAAMEQYF. The CDR3 DNA sequence: TGTGCTAGTGGGTACCGGGACACATACACCGCCGCCATGGAGCAGTACTTC.

The V and J genes are TRBV6-5 and TRBJ1-3; weak D call: TRBD1 (6 bases). V was trimmed by 6 bases and J by 0 bases, leaving 12 bases between them. The CDR3 totals 15 residues. CDR1 and CDR2 (germline): MNHEY, SVGAGI. The CDR3 DNA follows: TGTGCCAGCAGGTCACAGGGCTACTCTGGAAACACCATATATTTT. Translating it yields CASRSQGYSGNTIYF.

V and J are TRBV5-5 and TRBJ2-5; D may be TRBD1 (6 bases). CDR1 and CDR2 from the germline V gene are SGHKS and YYEKEE (reference sequence). Between the trimmed V and J ends, which lost 4 bases and 1 base, there was a span of 11 bases. The CDR3 contains 14 residues. Here the CDR3 reads CASSIRDIQETQYF. DNA for the CDR3: TGTGCCAGCAGCATCCGGGACATCCAAGAGACCCAGTACTTC.

This clone was seen only once. This chain links TRBV5-4 with TRBJ1-5, with a possible D match to TRBD1 (5 bases). Germline CDR1 SGHNT, CDR2 YYREEE (reference sequence). V was cut by 2 bases and J by 8 bases, with 8 bases left in between. This CDR3 spans 12 amino acids. CDR3 sequence: CASSLEGEPQHF. CDR3 DNA sequence: TGTGCCAGCAGCTTAGAAGGGGAGCCCCAGCATTTT.

This clone was recorded once. The V gene is TRBV27, the J gene TRBJ2-3; 8 bases map to TRBD1. The J segment lost 2 bases and the V segment lost 7 bases, leaving 2 bases of the junction unmatched. From germline, CDR1 is MNHEY and CDR2 SMNVEV (reference sequence). This CDR3 has 13 residues. This CDR3 reads CASTTGVTDTQYF. The CDR3 DNA sequence: TGTGCCAGCACGACAGGGGTCACAGATACGCAGTATTTT.

The chain carries TRBV30 and TRBJ1-5; D might be TRBD1 (5 bases). This CDR3 comprises 12 residues. The germline V gene has CDR1 GTSNPN and CDR2 SVGIG (reference sequence). The germline V and J ends were trimmed by 8 bases and 0 bases, with 8 bases remaining between them. DNA for the CDR3: TGTGCCCGACAGACTAGCAATCAGCCCCAGCATTTT. Translation: CARQTSNQPQHF. Full variable domain (remainder filled in from reference TRBV30 and TRBJ1-5): SQTIHQWPATLVQPVGSPLSLECTVEGTSNPNLYWYRQAAGRGLQLLFYSVGIGQISSEVPQNLSASRPQDRQFILSSKKLLLSDSGFYLCARQTSNQPQHFGDGTRLSIL.

The J gene is TRBJ1-1, the V gene TRBV5-6; D is uncertain. The V and J ends lost 0 bases and 1 base respectively, with 7 bases between them. The germline gives CDR1 SGHDT, CDR2 YYEEEE. This CDR3 is built from 14 residues. The CDR3 reads CASSLDSWNTEAFF. DNA of the CDR3: TGTGCCAGCAGCTTGGACAGTTGGAACACTGAAGCTTTCTTT.

This clone appeared a single time. The chain has TRBV24-1 and TRBJ2-1, with D possibly TRBD2 on 6 matching bases. The V end was cut by 5 bases, the J end by 3 bases, with 13 bases between. Germline V gene lookup returns CDR1 KGHDR and CDR2 SFDVKD. The CDR3 loop spans 15 amino acids. CDR3 coding DNA: TGTGCCACCAGTGGGGCGGGGTTGAACTACAATGAGCAGTTCTTC. It specifies CATSGAGLNYNEQFF.

The gene calls are TRBV27 and TRBJ1-6; 9 nucleotides line up with TRBD1. This CDR3 contains 16 residues. Germline CDR1 and CDR2: MNHEY and SMNVEV (reference sequence). The V segment lost 3 bases and the J segment 6 bases; nucleotides outside the gene matches: 6. This chain's CDR3 is CASSLGWGQGNSPLHF. The CDR3 DNA follows: TGTGCCAGCAGTTTGGGTTGGGGACAGGGTAATTCACCCCTCCACTTT.

The gene calls are TRBV2 and TRBJ1-2; D perhaps matches TRBD1 (6 bases). The CDR3 has 14 residues. Germline V gene sequence: CDR1 SNHLY, CDR2 FYNNEI. Trimming pared 4 bases from V and 4 bases from J, leaving 13 bases between. CDR3 in DNA: TGTGCCAGCAGTGCAGGCAGGGGCCTCTATGGCTACACCTTC. Its protein is CASSAGRGLYGYTF.

The chain combines TRBV25-1 with TRBJ1-1, with 7 bases aligning to TRBD1. V dropped 4 bases and J dropped 2; count of bases not matched to a gene: 7. CDR1 and CDR2 from the germline V gene are MGHDK and SYGVNS. The CDR3 is made up of 15 amino acids. The CDR3 DNA reads as TGTGCCAGCAGTGCAAGGGGGCGCGGTAACACTGAAGCTTTCTTT. It translates to CASSARGRGNTEAFF. The full variable domain, rest sourced from reference TRBV25-1 and TRBJ1-1, is EADIYQTPRYLVIGTGKKITLECSQTMGHDKMYWYQQDPGMELHLIHYSYGVNSTEKGDLSSESTVSRIRTEHFPLTLESARPSHTSQYLCASSARGRGNTEAFFGQGTRLTVV.

This CDR3 is CASRLDRGYNSPLHF. As DNA, the CDR3 is TGTGCCAGCAGATTGGACAGGGGCTATAATTCACCCCTCCACTTT. The gene calls are TRBV6-4 and TRBJ1-6; TRBD1 aligns across 9 bases. The germline V gene encodes CDR1 MRHNA and CDR2 SNTAGT. V lost 6 bases and J lost 3; bases outside the gene matches: 3. The CDR3 spans 15 residues.

V and J are TRBV9 and TRBJ2-1; 9 bases fit TRBD2. This CDR3 has 17 residues. CDR1 and CDR2 from the germline V gene are SGDLS and YYNGEE. The V and J ends lost 4 bases and 5 bases, in that order; junction bases with no gene match: 13. The CDR3 here is CASSPRGGASGDNEQFF. As DNA, the CDR3 is TGTGCCAGCAGCCCTCGAGGCGGGGCTAGCGGGGACAATGAGCAGTTCTTC.

J is TRBJ1-5 and V is TRBV7-9; D is perhaps TRBD1 (5 bases). Trimming stripped 1 base from V and 7 bases from J, with 17 bases between. This CDR3 spans 16 amino acids. Germline CDR1 reads SEHNR; CDR2 reads FQNEAQ (reference sequence). CDR3 amino acids: CASSLGGRGIIQPQHF. The CDR3 region has the DNA TGTGCCAGCAGCTTAGGGGGTAGGGGAATAATCCAGCCCCAGCATTTT. The full variable domain, with the rest looked up from reference TRBV7-9 and TRBJ1-5, is DTGVSQNPRHKITKRGQNVTFRCDPISEHNRLYWYRQTLGQGPEFLTYFQNEAQLEKSRLLSDRFSAERPKGSFSTLEIQRTEQGDSAMYLCASSLGGRGIIQPQHFGDGTRLSIL.

The J gene is TRBJ2-1, the V gene TRBV5-1; maybe TRBD2 (6 bases). The germline gives CDR1 SGHRS, CDR2 YFSETQ. V shed 0 bases and J shed 5 bases, with 12 bases lying between them. CDR3 length equals 15 residues. The CDR3 is CASSLAGTWDNEQFF. DNA of the CDR3: TGCGCCAGCAGCTTGGCCGGGACTTGGGACAATGAGCAGTTCTTC.

This sequence joins TRBV6-5 and TRBJ1-5; D is undetermined. This CDR3 spans 14 amino acids. The germline CDR1 and CDR2 sequences are MNHEY and SVGAGI. The V end lost 7 bases, the J end lost 0 bases, and 10 bases lay between the germline ends. The CDR3 spells CASNAGNSNQPQHF. Written as DNA, the CDR3 is TGTGCCAGCAATGCAGGCAATAGCAATCAGCCCCAGCATTTT.